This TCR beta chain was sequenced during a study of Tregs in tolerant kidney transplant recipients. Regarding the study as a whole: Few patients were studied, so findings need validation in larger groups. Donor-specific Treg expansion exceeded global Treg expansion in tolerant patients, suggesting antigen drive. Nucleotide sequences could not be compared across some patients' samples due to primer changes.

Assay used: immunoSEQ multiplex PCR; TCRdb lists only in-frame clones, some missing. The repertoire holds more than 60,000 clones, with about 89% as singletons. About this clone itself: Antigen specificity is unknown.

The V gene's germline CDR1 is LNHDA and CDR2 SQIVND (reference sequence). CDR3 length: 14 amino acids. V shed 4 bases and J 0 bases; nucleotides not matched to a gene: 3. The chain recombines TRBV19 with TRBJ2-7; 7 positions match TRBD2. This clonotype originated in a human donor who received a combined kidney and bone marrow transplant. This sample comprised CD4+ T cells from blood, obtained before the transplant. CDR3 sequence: CASSTWTSSYEQYF. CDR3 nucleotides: TGTGCCAGTAGTACTTGGACTAGCTCCTACGAGCAGTACTTC.